Presented here are 16 T cell receptor beta chains from one specimen sequenced in a study of blood T cell repertoires in COVID-19. Profiling relied on immunoSEQ multiplex PCR, and the TCRdb table lists in-frame clones only, not all of them. The sample lists approximately 320,000 clones, 90% occurring once. The sample comprised PBMCs or T cells enriched from blood (not recorded which). The receptors derive from a man between 60 and 75 years old who had recovered from COVID-19.

This sequence joins TRBV29-1 and TRBJ2-1, with 7 bases matching TRBD1. J gave up 5 bases and V 7 bases, and 11 bases lay outside the gene matches. This CDR3 contains 14 residues. CDR1 and CDR2 (germline): SQVTM, ANQGSEA. This CDR3 reads CSGTRDSGDNEQFF. The CDR3 region has the DNA TGCAGCGGAACCCGGGACAGCGGAGACAATGAGCAGTTCTTC.

This clone has a handful of counts. The chain recombines TRBV28 with TRBJ1-1; a weak D match, TRBD1 (5 bases). The CDR3 consists of 16 residues. Germline loops: CDR1 MDHEN, CDR2 SYDVKM. Between the trimmed V and J ends, which lost 2 bases and 1 base, there was a span of 14 bases. This chain's CDR3 is CASSLGFGTGNTEAFF. The CDR3 DNA sequence: TGTGCCAGCAGTTTAGGCTTCGGGACTGGGAACACTGAAGCTTTCTTT.

The rearrangement uses TRBV21-1 and TRBJ2-7; the table's D call, TRBD1, has no DNA check behind it. TRBV21-1 represents a pseudogene. CDR3 length: 14 residues. As DNA, the CDR3 is TGTGCCAGCAGCAAATCCCAACCCAGGTACGAGCAGTACTTC. Translating it yields CASSKSQPRYEQYF.

This rearrangement joins TRBV7-2 to TRBJ1-2; 8 positions match TRBD1. In germline, CDR1 is SGHTA, CDR2 FQGNSA. The CDR3 is 16 residues long. The junction had 8 bases not matched to a gene; V was cut back by 5 bases and J by 0 bases. CDR3 bases: TGTGCCAGCAGCCACCGGGACAGGCTAGCTAACTATGGCTACACCTTC. It encodes CASSHRDRLANYGYTF. Full variable domain (missing parts from reference TRBV7-2 and TRBJ1-2): GAGVSQSPSNKVTEKGKDVELRCDPISGHTALYWYRQSLGQGLEFLIYFQGNSAPDKSGLPSDRFSAERTGGSVSTLTIQRTQQEDSAVYLCASSHRDRLANYGYTFGSGTRLTVV.

This clone was picked up one time. The chain has TRBV2 and TRBJ2-7; 7 bases agree with TRBD1. Germline values: CDR1 SNHLY, CDR2 FYNNEI. V lost 6 bases, J lost 3 bases, and 8 bases stayed unmatched. There are 14 residues in the CDR3. CDR3 nucleotide sequence: TGTGCCAGCAGCCGTCCGGGACAGAACTACGAGCAGTACTTC. It encodes CASSRPGQNYEQYF.

The chain joins TRBV5-6 to TRBJ2-7; perhaps TRBD1 as D (6 bases). Germline CDR1 SGHDT, CDR2 YYEEEE. The CDR3 is made up of 13 amino acids. V lost 1 base and J 6 bases, leaving 11 bases between the germline ends. The CDR3 DNA is TGTGCCAGCAGCTTGAGGGACATCCGCGAGCAGTACTTC. Its translation: CASSLRDIREQYF.

The chain couples TRBV11-2 to TRBJ1-1, with no clear D. Germline values: CDR1 SGHAT, CDR2 FQNNGV. The CDR3 has 13 amino acids. V was shortened by 3 bases and J by 5 bases, with 10 bases between the two germline ends. The CDR3 is CASSFSSTTEAFF. The CDR3 DNA follows: TGTGCCAGCAGCTTCTCTAGCACGACTGAAGCTTTCTTT.

V is TRBV28 and J is TRBJ2-5; 9 bases are a match to TRBD2. The CDR3 contains 17 residues. Per the germline V gene, CDR1 is MDHEN and CDR2 is SYDVKM. J gave up 2 bases and V 6 bases, and 13 bases lay outside the gene matches. This chain's CDR3 is CASSVVSGRSWQETQYF. The CDR3 region has the DNA TGTGCCAGCAGCGTAGTTAGCGGGAGATCATGGCAAGAGACCCAGTACTTC.

The sample holds a few counts of this clone. The V gene is TRBV4-2, the J gene TRBJ2-5, with 8 bases fitting TRBD2. The V segment lost 1 base and the J segment 0 bases; nucleotides outside the gene matches: 10. The CDR3 loop spans 18 amino acids. The germline V gene encodes CDR1 LGHNA and CDR2 YNFKEQ. Here the CDR3 reads CASSQGSGGRRDQETQYF. In DNA form, the CDR3 reads TGTGCCAGCAGCCAAGGGAGCGGGGGCCGGAGAGACCAAGAGACCCAGTACTTC.

V and J are TRBV6-1 and TRBJ2-7; D is unresolved. Germline-derived CDR1 and CDR2 are MNHNS and SASEGT. V lost 1 base and J 2 bases, leaving 9 bases between the germline ends. CDR3 length: 14 residues. The CDR3 nucleotides read TGTGCCAGCAGTGAAGTTGGCAAAACCTACGAGCAGTACTTC. It yields the protein CASSEVGKTYEQYF.

This chain links TRBV30 with TRBJ1-1; TRBD1 agrees at 7 bases. V trimming: 2 bases; J trimming: 4 bases; junction bases outside the gene matches: 7. The length of the CDR3 is 14 residues. Germline V gene sequence: CDR1 GTSNPN, CDR2 SVGIG (reference sequence). The CDR3, as DNA: TGTGCCTGGAGTCGGACCAGACAGGGCACTGAAGCTTTCTTT. Translating gives CAWSRTRQGTEAFF.

This clone was seen a handful of times. CDR3 DNA sequence: TGTGCCAGCAGTGAGAAACAGGGGGCATATCAGCCCCAGCATTTT. It specifies CASSEKQGAYQPQHF. The chain employs TRBV6-1 and TRBJ1-5; 9 bases are shared with TRBD1. The CDR3 sequence is 15 residues long. Trimming took 3 bases from V and 5 from J; bases not matched to a gene: 5. The germline V gene has CDR1 MNHNS and CDR2 SASEGT.

The J gene is TRBJ2-1, the V gene TRBV5-4; D is perhaps TRBD2 (6 bases). CDR1 is SGHNT and CDR2 is YYREEE in the germline V gene (reference sequence). There are 13 residues in the CDR3. V shed 2 bases and J shed 4 bases, with 7 bases lying between them. DNA for the CDR3: TGTGCCAGCAGCTTAAGCGGGTACAATGAGCAGTTCTTC. This codes for CASSLSGYNEQFF. Together with reference TRBV5-4 and TRBJ2-1, the CDR3 gives the full variable domain: ETGVTQSPTHLIKTRGQQVTLRCSSQSGHNTVSWYQQALGQGPQFIFQYYREEENGRGNFPPRFSGLQFPNYSSELNVNALELDDSALYLCASSLSGYNEQFFGPGTRLTVL.

This clone was seen only a few times. This chain joins TRBV4-1 and TRBJ2-1; TRBD2 agrees at 14 bases. Germline values: CDR1 MGHRA, CDR2 YSYEKL. This CDR3 contains 16 residues. The J segment lost 6 bases and the V segment lost 3 bases, leaving 4 bases of the junction unmatched. CDR3 sequence (DNA): TGCGCCAGCAGCCAGAGGGGACTAGCGGGAGCCAATGAGCAGTTCTTC. This gives the protein CASSQRGLAGANEQFF.

The chain recombines TRBV24-1 with TRBJ2-3; 9 positions match TRBD2. This CDR3 is built from 18 residues. CDR1 is KGHDR and CDR2 is SFDVKD in the germline V gene. V lost 5 bases to trimming and J lost 3 bases; unmatched junction nucleotides: 14. CDR3 DNA sequence: TGTGCCACCAGTGCAGGGCTAGCGGGACACTGGAGGACAGATACGCAGTATTTT. It is translated as CATSAGLAGHWRTDTQYF.

This rearrangement joins TRBV19 to TRBJ1-2; TRBD1 is a possible D gene (5 bases). V was cut by 3 bases and J by 5 bases, with 10 bases left in between. This CDR3 region has 13 residues. From germline, CDR1 is LNHDA and CDR2 SQIVND (reference sequence). The CDR3 reads CASSIETVYGYTF. CDR3 coding DNA: TGTGCCAGTAGTATCGAGACAGTTTATGGCTACACCTTC.